The entry below describes one T cell receptor (beta chain). Its cognate antigen is unknown. Donors in the study were healthy people who gave bone marrow. Nominally healthy donors were sampled, though unrecorded immune exposures were likely. This CDR3 has 20 residues. The V end lost 0 bases, the J end lost 4 bases, and 27 bases lay between the germline ends. CDR1 is MRHNA and CDR2 is SNTAGT in the germline V gene. This record comes from a study of cytomegalovirus exposure and HLA in healthy donors. Study findings and constraints: It was likely that a cluster of highly shared sequence variants was a sequencing artifact. Fewer N-insertions (relative to the roughly 610-donor mean) were reportedly seen in an Asian-associated ancestry cluster in a later analysis.

PCR used 60 Vbeta primers and 13 Jbeta primers. Libraries were prepared by immunoSEQ multiplex PCR; TCRdb keeps only in-frame clonotypes and omits some of them. The sample yields roughly 100,000 clones, roughly four fifths seen once. The sequence was collected from a man in his fifties or sixties in good health and CMV-seronegative. The sample comprised PBMCs. The chain links TRBV6-4 to TRBJ2-5; D may be TRBD2 (7 bases). The CDR3 spells CASSDSRGGRGRPPPETQYF. The CDR3, as DNA: TGTGCCAGCAGTGACTCTAGGGGGGGCAGGGGCCGACCTCCCCCAGAGACCCAGTACTTC.